The present T cell receptor (beta chain) was sequenced within a study of cytomegalovirus exposure and HLA in healthy donors (TCRdb year 2017). Regarding the complete study: According to an earlier analysis of 587 of the donors, about 179 million T cells yielded some 110 million unique TCR beta sequences and about 280 Gb of sequence data. About 300 gigabases of sequencing data and approximately 80 million unique TCR sequences were included in an early release covering roughly 600 HLA-typed donors. Among the roughly 400 genotyped donors, roughly 80% belonged to the genetic ancestry cluster associated with self-reported Caucasian donors. The aim of the study was to test whether cataloging public T cell receptors could identify signatures of past pathogen exposure. The T cell repertoires of some 700 subjects were profiled by immunosequencing and related to cytomegalovirus serostatus. Along with the approximately 600-subject first cohort, a separate validation cohort of approximately 110 different subjects was used. High-throughput TCR immunosequencing, statistical association of individual TCRs with disease status, and machine learning were combined to predict cytomegalovirus infection status. In a later analysis, previously published TCR beta repertoires from more than 500 donors were re-analyzed and high-resolution HLA genotyping was added so that TCR occurrence patterns could be studied. Rather than drawing on any new phenotypic data, the later analysis identified candidate immune exposures from TCR beta sequences and the way those sequences occurred across donors. To decide whether each TCR beta V gene segment behaved as functional or pseudogenic, an earlier analysis of some 580 of the donors relied on high-throughput TCR beta sequencing. Donor age, sex, ethnicity and CMV serostatus were compiled alongside the repertoire data. A later genetic analysis took genome-wide SNP genotypes for about three fifths of the roughly 670 donors and used that subset as a discovery cohort. Every repertoire in the discovery cohort had been generated on one and the same sequencing platform. Class I and class II HLA loci were covered by the typing at four-digit resolution. The number of typed donors differed by locus: roughly 620-630 for A, B, C, DRB1 and DQB1; some 500 for DQA1; approximately 600 for DPA1; and approximately 450 for DPB1. Four to six DR-DQ haplotypes were handled as single units for association and clustering, since linkage in the cohort was strong. On average, 235,054 unique TCR beta nucleotide sequences were sequenced per donor among a few hundred genotyped donors of the cohort, with 15% to 20% of those sequences being non-productive. General findings and caveats noted by the study authors: Broadly in line with IMGT annotations, most TCR beta V segments showed up in productive rearrangements about 90% or about 30% of the time in an earlier analysis of several hundred of the donors. The study gave a list of around 170 TCR beta chains associated with cytomegalovirus. An association between a missense DCLRE1C variant and V-gene and J-gene trimming of TCR beta chains was found in a later genetic analysis and replicated in an independent cohort. In a later analysis, most CMV-associated TCR beta chains were found to appear HLA-restricted, with HLA associations seemingly driven largely by CMV exposure. Because counts were too low, seventeen rarely observed V segments, including chromosome 9 orphons, were excluded from the earlier analysis of fewer than 650 of the donors. Compared with equally common non-associated chains, HLA-associated TCR beta chains in a later analysis were more clonally expanded and had lower generation probabilities. Most TCR sequences were seen in very few donors, while some public TCRs were found in many individuals. When HLA alleles, especially DR and DQ, strongly co-occurred, attributing TCR associations to individual alleles was difficult. A later analysis associated about 17,000 TCR beta sequences with specific HLA alleles at a false discovery rate of 0.05. In a later analysis, TCR association rates were found to vary across HLA loci, with the most associated TCRs seen for DRB1 alleles and the fewest for HLA-C alleles. Linkage disequilibrium might explain the correlated functional status among segregating V segments, but an unknown experimental factor could not be excluded. Roughly uniform sequencing depth across donors was assumed in presence/absence analyses, although this assumption may not hold. Because HLA typing was unavailable for some donors at each locus, only the typed subset was used in association tests. In a later genetic analysis, fewer N-insertions in productive TCRs were reported among donors in an Asian-associated ancestry cluster than the roughly 700-donor mean. According to the authors, the approach could potentially be generalized to other disease states and immunological phenotypes. Some IMGT-functional V segments, including TRBV6-2 and TRBV6-3, could not be told apart with the 87-base-pair reads, so those segments were excluded. The classifier was reported to diagnose cytomegalovirus status with high specificity and sensitivity in both the original and validation cohorts. CMV serostatus was the only immune exposure information available for the cohort. Three of the identified cytomegalovirus-associated TCR beta chains were confirmed in vitro to be specific for cytomegalovirus antigens. Only TCR beta chains were sequenced in this cohort, and the absence of alpha or paired-chain data limited detectable features. A further reported finding was that TCR beta sequences accurately predicted the HLA-A and HLA-B alleles for most subjects in the first cohort. A later analysis reported that several top co-occurrence clusters appeared linked to parvovirus B19, influenza, CMV and Epstein-Barr virus. A cluster of highly shared sequence variants was judged likely to represent a technical artifact of the sequencing pipeline.

Library method: the immunoSEQ multiplex PCR assay. For the multiplex PCR, a mixture combining 60 forward primers for TCR Vbeta segments and 13 reverse primers for TCR Jbeta segments was used. The CDR3 region of rearranged TCR beta genes was amplified from genomic DNA with a multiplex PCR assay. The Illumina HiSeq System was used to sequence the amplified TCR beta libraries as 87-base-pair reads. The study's processing was this. In a later analysis, tens of millions of unique TCR beta chains were counted across the approximately 640 repertoires, and roughly 11 million of these chains were shared by at least two donors. Raw reads were error-corrected and collapsed into unique sequences by a nearest-neighbor algorithm in which closely related sequences were merged to remove PCR and sequencing errors. To assign V, D and J gene segments, CDR3 sequences were aligned to IMGT reference sequences. For a sequence to be retained, a match of at least six nucleotides to both a V gene segment and a J gene segment was required. A rearrangement was called productive if the CDR3 had no stop codons and remained in frame with V and J, and every other rearrangement was called non-productive. CDR3 was defined by IMGT convention, running from the second conserved V-encoded cysteine to the conserved J-encoded phenylalanine. Sequences without an unambiguous match to a single V gene segment were excluded from the earlier analysis of 450 to 750 of the donors. An earlier analysis of a few hundred of the donors called V segments functional above 56.7% productive rearrangements and segregating when the between-donor standard deviation exceeded 5%. A statistical classification framework was built for diagnosing cytomegalovirus status from the catalog of TCR beta chain sequences. In a later analysis, V and J genes were assigned by comparing TCR nucleotide sequences against IMGT/GENE-DB human TR gene sequences. In a later analysis, CDR3 sequences and most-parsimonious VDJ recombination scenarios were assigned using the TCRdist pipeline. A later analysis defined each TCR beta chain by its CDR3 amino acid sequence plus V-gene family, and excluded reads lacking a unique V-gene family. As a way to deal with suspected cross-contamination and a sequencing artifact, a later analysis dropped 500 to 700 nucleotide sequences that were highly shared and had low generation probability. A later analysis calculated a clonal expansion index for each public chain from normalized within-repertoire ranks of inferred template counts. A later analysis computed generation probabilities with a VDJ recombination model fitted to out-of-frame rearrangements, and checked the results against IGoR. In a later analysis, hypergeometric tests were used to score TCR-TCR, TCR-HLA and TCR-CMV co-occurrence, with a repertoire-size bias correction applied to TCR pairs. To estimate false discovery rates, a later analysis permuted the HLA or CMV assignments 20 times. In a later analysis, co-occurring TCRs were grouped using DBSCAN, and TCRdist sequence similarity was added for clustering within HLA-allele-positive subsets. Co-occurrence clustering excluded repertoires with fewer than 30,000 or more than 120,000 public chains, plus five with anomalous nucleotide sharing. TCRdb's version of the immuneACCESS table is confined to in-frame rearrangements and falls short of the full clone set. An unresolved V gene accounts for under half of the shortfall where checked; the remainder is of unknown origin. Clone size and V and J calls were adopted from that table, with D and trimming inferred from the DNA. The sample contains 210,000 or so clones, around 88% of them found a single time. The ten largest clonotypes hold around 1% of the sample.

Via the germline V gene, CDR1 is MGHRA and CDR2 YSYEKL. The CDR3 runs 15 amino acids, cysteine and phenylalanine included. CDR3 DNA is the only sequence kept; it has 45 bases, read in frame from the first base. Unmatched junction bases come to 5, with V trimmed by 2 bases and J by 4 bases. The cohort comprised more than 550 healthy bone marrow donors. At the time of sampling, every cohort member was nominally healthy, though immune exposures that went unrecorded were likely present. The donor tested CMV seronegative, placing the donor among the 350 or so seronegative members of the cohort. A peripheral blood sample was collected from each donor, and TCR beta sequencing was performed on peripheral blood mononuclear cells. The Qiagen DNeasy Blood Extraction Kit was used to extract genomic DNA from the blood cell samples. Concerning this clone itself: The specificity of this receptor is unknown. One base away there is no much larger clone; base qualities are not given.

The specimen was PBMCs. The source of this sequence is a woman aged 18-29 years in good health and CMV-seronegative. The V and J segments used are TRBV4-1 and TRBJ2-7, and TRBD1 aligns with 10 junction nucleotides. The nucleotide sequence is TGCGCCAGCAGCCAAATGGGACAGGGGAGGTACGAGCAGTACTTC. It is translated as CASSQMGQGRYEQYF.